This T cell receptor beta chain originates from a study of graft-versus-host responses after intestinal transplantation. Study background: Among the recipients, all got anti-thymocyte globulin induction and then tacrolimus and steroids for about 3 years.

Trimming cost V 8 bases and J 3 bases, with 11 bases left between them. Germline-derived CDR1 and CDR2 are MNHNS and SASEGT. This CDR3 has 12 amino acids. This clone was counted once. Libraries were prepared by immunoSEQ multiplex PCR; TCRdb keeps only in-frame clonotypes and omits some of them. The sample records 25,000 to 35,000 clones, about 85% being singletons. This chain connects TRBV6-1 to TRBJ2-7, with a tentative D call TRBD2 (5 bases). The source of this sequence is a human patient who received an intestinal transplant, so some T cells may come from the graft donor. The specimen comprised PBMCs, sampled approximately 460 days after intestinal transplantation. The CDR3 nucleotides read TGTGCCAGCGGGCTCGGGAACTACGAGCAGTACTTC. This translates into CASGLGNYEQYF.